Shown below are 31 T cell receptor beta chains from a single sample sequenced in a study of blood T cell repertoires in COVID-19. Using immunoSEQ multiplex PCR, the repertoire was profiled, and TCRdb retains in-frame clones only, with some absent. The sample has some 70,000 clones, 75% to 90% seen once. Input material: peripheral blood. These receptors came from a man aged 50 to 59 with COVID-19, enrolled during active disease.

Written as DNA, the CDR3 is TGTGCCAGCAGCCAAGTTGCGGGAGGGGTATACGAGCAGTACTTC. As protein: CASSQVAGGVYEQYF. V gene TRBV3-1 (or the pseudogene TRBV3-2) combines with J gene TRBJ2-7, with 9 bases that match TRBD2. The V and J ends lost 1 base and 4 bases, in that order; junction bases with no gene match: 5. CDR3 size: 15 residues. Germline CDR1 reads LGHDT; CDR2 reads YNNKEL (reference sequence).

This rearrangement joins TRBV29-1 to TRBJ2-1; 13 nucleotides agree with TRBD2. The germline V gene has CDR1 SQVTM and CDR2 ANQGSEA. The CDR3 loop spans 11 amino acids. The CDR3 DNA sequence: TGCATCGGGACTAGCGGGACAGAGCAGTTCTTC. Translating gives CIGTSGTEQFF.

The chain couples TRBV7-9 to TRBJ1-2; D perhaps matches TRBD1 (6 bases). The germline gives CDR1 SEHNR, CDR2 FQNEAQ (reference sequence). This CDR3 has 14 amino acids. V was shortened by 2 bases and J by 6 bases, with 13 bases between the two germline ends. Here the CDR3 reads CASSLSAGAHGYTF. Here the CDR3 DNA reads TGTGCCAGCAGCTTATCAGCAGGGGCGCATGGCTACACCTTC. Full variable domain (remainder filled in from reference TRBV7-9 and TRBJ1-2): DTGVSQNPRHKITKRGQNVTFRCDPISEHNRLYWYRQTLGQGPEFLTYFQNEAQLEKSRLLSDRFSAERPKGSFSTLEIQRTEQGDSAMYLCASSLSAGAHGYTFGSGTRLTVV.

With respect to this clone: This sample includes further DNA sequences coding for the same CDR3. The chain employs TRBV5-1 and TRBJ2-7; D perhaps matches TRBD2 (6 bases). The V and J ends lost 0 bases and 4 bases respectively, with 11 bases between them. Germline loops: CDR1 SGHRS, CDR2 YFSETQ. The CDR3 consists of 14 residues. In nucleotides, the CDR3 is TGCGCCAGCAGCTTGGCTGGGGGGAGATACGAGCAGTACTTC. This encodes CASSLAGGRYEQYF.

This sequence joins TRBV19 and TRBJ1-4; 9 bases match TRBD1. V was pared by 5 bases and J by 4 bases, with 8 bases of the junction left unmatched. CDR3 size: 16 residues. CDR1 and CDR2 from the germline V gene are LNHDA and SQIVND (reference sequence). The CDR3: CASSPGTGNGNEKLFF. The DNA of the CDR3 is TGTGCCAGTAGTCCCGGGACAGGGAACGGTAATGAAAAACTGTTTTTT.

The table lists this clone with a count of one. V and J are TRBV19 and TRBJ1-1, with TRBD1 identical over 8 bases. Germline V CDR1 and CDR2: LNHDA, SQIVND (reference sequence). J lost 5 bases, V lost 2 bases, and 7 bases had no gene match. CDR3 length equals 15 residues. The CDR3 sequence is CASSIHWTGQTEAFF. The CDR3 DNA is TGTGCCAGTAGTATACACTGGACAGGGCAAACTGAAGCTTTCTTT.

The rearrangement uses TRBV13 and TRBJ2-1; weak D call: TRBD1 (5 bases). The CDR3 sequence is 18 residues long. Per the germline V gene, CDR1 is PRHDT and CDR2 is FYEKMQ (reference sequence). The V gene lost 1 base and the J gene lost 4 bases, with 20 bases spanning the gap. The CDR3 nucleotides read TGTGCCAGCAGCTTAGATGGGGTAGATCAGGGAATATACAATGAGCAGTTCTTC. It specifies CASSLDGVDQGIYNEQFF.

This clone came up a few times. V and J are TRBV10-3 and TRBJ1-2; D unclear. Trimming pared 6 bases from V and 4 bases from J, leaving 18 bases between. The CDR3 is 15 residues long. From germline, CDR1 is ENHRY and CDR2 SYGVKD. DNA of the CDR3: TGTGCCATCAGCCCCTTGTTCGACCTAGGCTATGGCTACACCTTC. It translates to CAISPLFDLGYGYTF.

This clone was detected only a few times. The chain uses TRBV6-5 and TRBJ1-2; D is possibly TRBD1 (6 bases). Trimming took 6 bases from V and 7 from J, leaving 18 bases between them. The CDR3 loop spans 14 amino acids. Germline CDR1 is MNHEY and CDR2 is SVGAGI. CDR3 sequence (DNA): TGTGCCAGCAGGGTTAGGGGGAGGGCGGCTGGCTACACCTTC. Translated: CASRVRGRAAGYTF.

The rearrangement uses TRBV15 and TRBJ1-5, with TRBD1 as a possible D gene (6 bases). The germline V and J ends were trimmed by 8 bases and 0 bases, with 11 bases remaining between them. This CDR3 comprises 14 residues. Germline CDR1 reads LNHNV; CDR2 reads YYDKDF (reference sequence). The CDR3, as DNA: TGTGCCACCCAAGCGACAGGTAGCAATCAGCCCCAGCATTTT. Translation: CATQATGSNQPQHF.

This chain connects TRBV5-5 to TRBJ1-4, with TRBD1 matching over 9 bases. Germline V gene data show CDR1 as SGHKS and CDR2 as YYEKEE (reference sequence). V was pared by 4 bases and J by 5 bases, with 9 bases of the junction left unmatched. The CDR3 has 16 amino acids. The DNA for the CDR3 is TGTGCCAGCAGCACAGGAAGACAGGGGGGAAATGAAAAACTGTTTTTT. Protein: CASSTGRQGGNEKLFF.

The chain joins TRBV7-3 to TRBJ1-1; D call uncertain. The germline V and J ends were trimmed by 5 bases and 1 base, with 14 bases remaining between them. The germline gives CDR1 SGHTA, CDR2 FQGTGA. This CDR3 region has 15 residues. The CDR3 DNA is TGTGCCAGCAGCCCCTTTAACACAGCGAACACTGAAGCTTTCTTT. It encodes CASSPFNTANTEAFF.

The chain recombines TRBV27 with TRBJ2-7, with D tentatively TRBD2 (5 bases). Looked up from germline, CDR1 is MNHEY and CDR2 is SMNVEV (reference sequence). The CDR3 consists of 13 residues. Trimming removed 7 bases from V and 0 bases from J, with 10 bases in between. CDR3 region: CASTGLNSYEQYF. DNA for the CDR3: TGTGCCAGCACCGGACTGAACTCCTACGAGCAGTACTTC.

The J gene is TRBJ2-2, the V gene TRBV10-3; 7 bases are a match to TRBD2. The germline V gene has CDR1 ENHRY and CDR2 SYGVKD. Unmatched junction bases numbered 13, after V lost 8 bases and J lost 4 bases. This CDR3 spans 16 amino acids. The CDR3 coding sequence is TGTGCCATCCGGTCTAGCGGTAATCGAGCCACCGGGGAGCTGTTTTTT. This translates into CAIRSSGNRATGELFF.

The chain employs TRBV6-6 and TRBJ1-3; a possible D gene is TRBD1 (5 bases). V was shortened by 6 bases and J by 3 bases, with 9 bases between the two germline ends. This CDR3 region has 13 residues. Germline CDR1 reads MNHNY; CDR2 reads SVGAGI (reference sequence). Here the CDR3 reads CASRPQGGNTIYF. The DNA of the CDR3 is TGTGCCAGCAGGCCCCAGGGTGGAAACACCATATATTTT.

The CDR3 region has the DNA TGTGCCAGCAGTGACCAGGGGGCGGATACGCAGTATTTT. It is translated as CASSDQGADTQYF. J is TRBJ2-3 and V is TRBV6-4; TRBD1 aligns across 8 bases. V gave up 2 bases and J gave up 6 bases; unmatched junction bases: 1. CDR1 and CDR2 from the germline V gene are MRHNA and SNTAGT. This CDR3 has 13 amino acids.

The chain links TRBV7-5 to TRBJ2-3; TRBD2, as called in the table, went unchecked against the DNA. TRBV7-5 is a pseudogene locus. There are 17 residues in the CDR3. The CDR3 DNA sequence: TGTGCCAGACGCACCCGGCGCCCACTAGGTTGCACAGATACGCAGTATTTT. The encoded protein is CARRTRRPLGCTDTQYF.

This sequence joins TRBV6-6 and TRBJ2-3; 10 nucleotides align to TRBD2. The CDR3 contains 16 residues. CDR1 is MNHNY, CDR2 SVGAGI, per germline (reference sequence). Losses at the gene ends were 5 bases for V and 6 bases for J; bases not matched to a gene: 11. CDR3 coding DNA: TGTGCCAGCAGTGGAGGTAGCGGGAGGATGTCGGATACGCAGTATTTT. It specifies CASSGGSGRMSDTQYF.

The J gene is TRBJ1-5, the V gene TRBV6-2 or TRBV6-3; 8 bases align to TRBD1. With 5 bases clipped from V and 5 bases from J, the junction kept 8 bases outside the gene matches. Germline V gene sequence: CDR1 MNHEY, CDR2 SVGEGT. The CDR3 contains 15 residues. The CDR3 reads CASSRTGNDHQPQHF. The CDR3 nucleotides are TGTGCCAGCAGTCGGACAGGGAACGACCATCAGCCCCAGCATTTT.

The chain is built from TRBV6-5 and TRBJ2-6; 9 bases line up with TRBD1. The trim removed 2 bases at V and 4 bases at J, leaving 3 bases unmatched. CDR1 and CDR2 (germline): MNHEY, SVGAGI. This CDR3 region has 16 residues. CDR3 nucleotide sequence: TGTGCCAGCAGTTACAGGGGGACAGGGGGGGCCAACGTCCTGACTTTC. The encoded protein is CASSYRGTGGANVLTF.

J is TRBJ2-5 and V is TRBV28; D might be TRBD1 (6 bases). The CDR3 length is 15 residues. Germline-derived CDR1 and CDR2 are MDHEN and SYDVKM. Deletions cut 4 bases from V and 2 bases from J, with 14 bases between. The CDR3 sequence is CASSSRTAPQETQYF. CDR3 bases: TGTGCCAGCAGTTCCCGGACAGCACCACAAGAGACCCAGTACTTC.

The rearrangement uses TRBV6-5 and TRBJ1-3; D is uncertain. Per germline, CDR1 MNHEY and CDR2 SVGAGI. The CDR3 runs 14 residues. V shed 6 bases and J shed 2 bases, with 11 bases lying between them. CDR3 region: CASSRVVAGNTIYF. CDR3 sequence (DNA): TGTGCCAGCAGCCGAGTTGTTGCTGGAAACACCATATATTTT.

The chain joins TRBV6-5 to TRBJ1-6; possible D gene TRBD1, 5 bases. V was pared by 6 bases and J by 7 bases, with 16 bases between. CDR3 length: 15 residues. Germline loops: CDR1 MNHEY, CDR2 SVGAGI. CDR3 DNA sequence: TGTGCCAGCAGGGGGTATGGGGGGGGAAATTCACCCCTCCACTTT. Translated: CASRGYGGGNSPLHF.

The V gene is TRBV4-2, the J gene TRBJ2-7, with TRBD1 as a possible D gene (6 bases). This CDR3 comprises 13 residues. Trimming removed 4 bases at V and 3 bases at J, with 10 bases between. CDR1 and CDR2 (germline): LGHNA, YNFKEQ. CDR3 amino acids: CASSLDSHYEQYF. CDR3 DNA sequence: TGTGCCAGCAGCCTGGACAGCCACTACGAGCAGTACTTC.

The genes are TRBV5-1 and TRBJ2-3; 8 positions agree with TRBD2. Germline assignment: CDR1 SGHRS and CDR2 YFSETQ. The V segment lost 2 bases and the J segment 4 bases; nucleotides outside the gene matches: 3. The CDR3 loop spans 14 amino acids. The CDR3 here is CASSLAGEADTQYF. The CDR3, as DNA: TGCGCCAGCAGCTTAGCGGGAGAAGCAGATACGCAGTATTTT.

This rearrangement joins TRBV5-5 to TRBJ1-3; D unresolved. V lost 2 bases to trimming and J lost 4 bases, with 16 bases between them. The length of the CDR3 is 16 residues. CDR1 and CDR2 (germline): SGHKS, YYEKEE (reference sequence). DNA for the CDR3: TGTGCCAGCAGCTTTTACCCCCTAGGCCGCGGAAACACCATATATTTT. Translated: CASSFYPLGRGNTIYF.

The chain employs TRBV29-1 and TRBJ2-7, with TRBD2 identical over 12 bases. Germline V gene lookup returns CDR1 SQVTM and CDR2 ANQGSEA. The CDR3 consists of 14 residues. The V and J ends lost 5 bases and 7 bases, in that order; junction bases with no gene match: 9. CDR3 sequence (DNA): TGCAGCGTTTCCCGACTAGCGGGAGAAGGGGAGCAGTACTTC. It specifies CSVSRLAGEGEQYF.

The V gene is TRBV15, the J gene TRBJ1-4; 9 bases agree with TRBD1. Germline values: CDR1 LNHNV, CDR2 YYDKDF (reference sequence). Trimming at V came to 6 bases and at J to 3 bases, leaving 2 bases not matched to a gene. This CDR3 has 14 amino acids. In DNA form, the CDR3 reads TGTGCCACCAGTAGGACAGGGGCTAATGAAAAACTGTTTTTT. It is translated as CATSRTGANEKLFF.

The gene calls are TRBV5-8 and TRBJ1-5; D is unclear. The CDR3 has 15 residues. Deletions cut 3 bases from V and 6 bases from J, with 16 bases between. Germline lookup yields CDR1 SGHTS and CDR2 YDEGEE. The CDR3 sequence is CASSSGSLDGQPQHF. The DNA of the CDR3 is TGTGCCAGCAGCTCCGGGTCTCTCGACGGTCAGCCCCAGCATTTT.

Note on this clone: The same CDR3 also results from other DNA sequences found in this sample. The chain is built from TRBV5-1 and TRBJ2-5; perhaps TRBD1 as D (5 bases). CDR1 is SGHRS, CDR2 YFSETQ, per germline. V was cut by 0 bases and J by 1 base, with 10 bases left in between. The CDR3 length is 15 residues. DNA for the CDR3: TGCGCCAGCAGCTTGGTAGGCCAGGGCCAAGAGACCCAGTACTTC. It specifies CASSLVGQGQETQYF.

V usage is TRBV4-2 and J usage is TRBJ2-1; 9 nucleotides agree with TRBD2. The V gene's germline CDR1 is LGHNA and CDR2 YNFKEQ. The CDR3 has 16 amino acids. The J segment lost 6 bases and the V segment lost 1 base, leaving 7 bases of the junction unmatched. The CDR3, as DNA: TGTGCCAGCAGCCAAGTGTCTAGCGGGAAGGGCAATGAGCAGTTCTTC. Translated, it gives CASSQVSSGKGNEQFF.